The 22 T cell receptor beta chains reported below all come from one sample, sequenced in a study of regulatory T cells in long-lasting Graves disease. Both iRepertoire HTBI primers and Arm-PCR of CDR3 regions were used to build the TCR beta libraries. MiXCR, run by TCRdb on the multiplex PCR reads, gives a single entry per CDR3 protein. The sample has around 400,000 distinct CDR3 sequences, roughly 16% seen once. Time point denoted: newly diagnosed GD, antithyroid drugs for less than 3 months. From PBMCs, RNA was extracted and then used to make the TCR library. Material: peripheral blood mononuclear cells (PBMCs), obtained at new diagnosis, from a patient treated with antithyroid drugs. Receptors originate from a female donor with Graves disease.

There are many counts of this clonotype. This rearrangement joins TRBV12-5 to TRBJ2-1; D call uncertain. The CDR3 is made up of 13 amino acids. Germline CDR1 is LGHNT and CDR2 is FRNRAP. V was shortened by 0 bases and J by 10 bases, with 10 bases between the two germline ends. The CDR3 region is CASGLVLGAEQFF. DNA of the CDR3: TGTGCTAGTGGTTTGGTCCTAGGCGCCGAGCAGTTCTTC. The full variable domain, its missing parts supplied by reference TRBV12-5 and TRBJ2-1, is DARVTQTPRHKVTEMGQEVTMRCQPILGHNTVFWYRQTMMQGLELLAYFRNRAPLDDSGMPKDRFSAEMPDATLATLKIQPSEPRDSAVYFCASGLVLGAEQFFGPGTRLTVL.

This clonotype has ten or more counts. V gene TRBV6-2 or TRBV6-3 combines with J gene TRBJ1-4, with D maybe TRBD1 (5 bases). The V end was cut by 0 bases, the J end by 7 bases, with 21 bases between. Germline values: CDR1 MNHEY, CDR2 SVGEGT. The CDR3 is 18 amino acids. The CDR3 spells CASSYSTSSRGKGEKLFF. CDR3 sequence (DNA): TGTGCCAGCAGTTACTCGACCTCCTCTCGGGGCAAAGGTGAAAAACTGTTTTTT.

This clonotype occurred many times. The chain carries TRBV20-1 and TRBJ2-2; 7 nucleotides agree with TRBD1. The CDR3 contains 16 residues. V was pared by 5 bases and J by 4 bases, with 13 bases of the junction left unmatched. Per the germline V gene, CDR1 is DFQATT and CDR2 is SNEGSKA (reference sequence). The CDR3 sequence is CSAWDSLAPGTGELFF. In nucleotides, the CDR3 is TGCAGTGCTTGGGACAGTTTGGCACCCGGCACCGGGGAGCTGTTTTTT.

This clonotype was observed a handful of times. This chain uses TRBV20-1 with TRBJ1-2; 7 positions agree with TRBD1. This CDR3 region has 17 residues. Germline trimming cut 5 bases from V and 7 bases from J; bases unmatched to any gene: 22. Germline CDR1 is DFQATT and CDR2 is SNEGSKA (reference sequence). The chain's CDR3 is CSAQDRAVNWGTGGYTF. The CDR3 region has the DNA TGCAGTGCTCAAGACAGGGCGGTGAACTGGGGGACTGGTGGCTACACCTTC.

This clonotype was recorded a few times. This chain joins TRBV7-6 and TRBJ2-7, with 10 bases identical to TRBD1. Per the germline V gene, CDR1 is SGHVS and CDR2 is FNYEAQ. CDR3 length: 20 residues. V lost 4 bases, J lost 7 bases, and 25 bases stayed unmatched. The CDR3 bases are TGTGCCAGCAGCTCGACAGGGGGCGCGGGAAGAGCGGGCGGGTCATGGGAGCAGTACTTC. Its protein is CASSSTGGAGRAGGSWEQYF. Supplemented by reference TRBV7-6 and TRBJ2-7, the full variable domain reads GAGVSQSPRYKVTKRGQDVALRCDPISGHVSLYWYRQALGQGPEFLTYFNYEAQQDKSGLPNDRFSAERPEGSISTLTIQRTEQRDSAMYRCASSSTGGAGRAGGSWEQYFGPGTRLTVT.

This CDR3 is CASSLSSANPLREQFF. CDR3 coding DNA: TGTGCCAGCAGTTTATCTTCCGCGAATCCCCTACGAGAGCAGTTCTTC. This chain links TRBV27 with TRBJ2-1; D unclear. The CDR3 has 16 residues. V was shortened by 0 bases and J by 10 bases, with 19 bases between the two germline ends. CDR1 and CDR2 (germline): MNHEY, SMNVEV (reference sequence).

Ten or more counts support this clonotype. The V call is TRBV6-1, the J call TRBJ1-5; TRBD1 matches 10 bases. The CDR3 is 16 amino acids. V shed 6 bases and J 0 bases; nucleotides not matched to a gene: 5. Germline CDR1 MNHNS, CDR2 SASEGT. The CDR3 sequence: CASSDGTGVSNQPQHF. CDR3 coding DNA: TGTGCCAGCAGCGACGGGACAGGGGTTAGCAATCAGCCCCAGCATTTT.

This clonotype is a singleton in its sample. A far larger clone is just one base off, so this is likely a read error. The chain has TRBV27 and TRBJ2-5, with TRBD2 matching 9 bases. V dropped 4 bases and J dropped 11; count of bases not matched to a gene: 20. Germline values: CDR1 MNHEY, CDR2 SMNVEV (reference sequence). CDR3 length: 17 amino acids. The CDR3 loop reads CASSSSWVAGALDEQYF. Here the CDR3 DNA reads TGTGCCAGCAGTTCCTCATGGGTAGCGGGAGCGCTGGATGAGCAGTACTTC.

This clonotype is a singleton in its sample. The chain recombines TRBV6-2 or TRBV6-3 with TRBJ1-1; TRBD1 might be the D (6 bases). Trimming removed 6 bases at V and 5 bases at J, with 13 bases between. The CDR3 consists of 13 residues. Germline lookup yields CDR1 MNHEY and CDR2 SVGEGT. The CDR3 spells CASSQPGETEAFF. The CDR3 DNA reads as TGTGCCAGCAGCCAACCAGGGGAAACTGAAGCTTTCTTT.

As to this clonotype: The junction departs from the called germline gene at one end, perhaps through a read error. The chain employs TRBV6-5 and TRBJ1-1, with a possible D match to TRBD1 (5 bases). Germline-derived CDR1 and CDR2 are MNHEY and SVGAGI. The CDR3 contains 13 residues. CDR3 bases: TGTGCCAGCAGTGACTCGAAGACAGCTGAAGCTTTCTTT. Translated: CASSDSKTAEAFF.

This chain connects TRBV3-1 to TRBJ1-1; a possible D gene is TRBD1 (6 bases). The germline V gene has CDR1 LGHDT and CDR2 YNNKEL (reference sequence). The CDR3 runs to 15 residues. V gave up 1 base and J gave up 1 base, with 10 bases separating them. CDR3 coding DNA: TGTGCCAGCAGCCAAGGACAGGAATCGAACACTGAAGCTTTCTTT. It specifies CASSQGQESNTEAFF.

This clonotype was counted many times. This chain joins TRBV6-5 and TRBJ2-5; 13 bases are a match to TRBD2. Germline V gives CDR1 MNHEY, CDR2 SVGAGI. Trimming at V came to 0 bases and at J to 6 bases, leaving 7 bases not matched to a gene. The CDR3 is made up of 17 amino acids. CDR3 protein: CASSYSRATSGRQTQYF. CDR3 DNA sequence: TGTGCCAGCAGTTACTCGAGGGCGACTAGCGGGAGGCAGACCCAGTACTTC.

Many counts were recorded for this clonotype. The genes are TRBV2 and TRBJ1-2, with 7 nucleotides matching TRBD1. Germline loops: CDR1 SNHLY, CDR2 FYNNEI. The CDR3 contains 14 residues. V was pared by 4 bases and J by 4 bases, with 6 bases of the junction left unmatched. The CDR3 bases are TGTGCCAGCAGTGTAGGGGGCTCCGCCTATGGCTACACCTTC. Translating gives CASSVGGSAYGYTF. Drawing the rest from reference TRBV2 and TRBJ1-2, the complete variable domain is EPEVTQTPSHQVTQMGQEVILRCVPISNHLYFYWYRQILGQKVEFLVSFYNNEISEKSEIFDDQFSVERPDGSNFTLKIRSTKLEDSAMYFCASSVGGSAYGYTFGSGTRLTVV.

This clonotype occurred many times. The chain links TRBV7-2 to TRBJ1-6, with TRBD1 matching over 7 bases. The CDR3 is 16 residues long. J was trimmed by 6 bases and V by 5 bases; bases with no gene match: 10. From germline, CDR1 is SGHTA and CDR2 FQGNSA. In DNA form, the CDR3 reads TGTGCCAGCAGCCCCAGGGGGGTTGGCACTAATTCACCCCTCCACTTT. Translation gives CASSPRGVGTNSPLHF.

Many counts were recorded for this clonotype. The chain has TRBV7-6 and TRBJ2-7, with D possibly being TRBD1 (5 bases). The CDR3 runs 14 residues. Germline CDR1 is SGHVS and CDR2 is FNYEAQ. V gave up 5 bases and J gave up 5 bases, with 16 bases separating them. CDR3 in DNA: TGTGCCAGCAGCATATCCGGTGACAGCCACGAGCAGTACTTC. Its protein is CASSISGDSHEQYF.

At least ten counts were recorded for this clonotype. The gene calls are TRBV4-1 and TRBJ1-2; 12 nucleotides align to TRBD1. Germline V CDR1 and CDR2: MGHRA, YSYEKL. The J segment lost 5 bases and the V segment lost 3 bases, leaving 7 bases of the junction unmatched. CDR3 length: 16 amino acids. CDR3 sequence: CASSHGRDRGQYGYTF. CDR3 sequence (DNA): TGCGCCAGCAGCCACGGACGGGACAGGGGGCAATATGGCTACACCTTC.

As regards this clonotype: It may be a read error: a sequence one base away is much more abundant. J is TRBJ2-1 and V is TRBV20-1; a weak D match, TRBD2 (7 bases). This CDR3 has 15 residues. The germline V and J ends were trimmed by 5 bases and 2 bases, with 16 bases remaining between them. Germline V lookup: CDR1 DFQATT, CDR2 SNEGSKA (reference sequence). Here the CDR3 DNA reads TGCAGTGCTCCTTCAGGGAGGGGGACCTACAATGAGCAGTTCTTC. Amino acids: CSAPSGRGTYNEQFF.

This clonotype was detected ten times or more. The chain carries TRBV20-1 and TRBJ1-6; a weak D match, TRBD1 (6 bases). Trimming stripped 2 bases from V and 8 bases from J, with 16 bases between. Germline V lookup: CDR1 DFQATT, CDR2 SNEGSKA (reference sequence). The CDR3 is made up of 15 amino acids. CDR3 sequence reads: CSARFPQGMDSPLHF. CDR3 nucleotide sequence: TGCAGTGCTAGATTCCCCCAGGGGATGGATTCACCCCTCCACTTT.

There are many counts of this clonotype. The chain links TRBV20-1 to TRBJ1-6; D is perhaps TRBD1 (6 bases). Between the trimmed V and J ends, which lost 0 bases and 8 bases, there was a span of 14 bases. The CDR3 spans 15 residues. Germline V lookup: CDR1 DFQATT, CDR2 SNEGSKA (reference sequence). CDR3 coding DNA: TGCAGTGCTAGAGATTATCCGGGGGCAGATTCACCCCTCCACTTT. Encoded protein: CSARDYPGADSPLHF.

Many counts were recorded for this clonotype. The V and J genes are TRBV6-1 and TRBJ1-5; D is ambiguous. Germline CDR1 and CDR2: MNHNS and SASEGT. The CDR3 totals 14 residues. Trimming left V 6 bases short and J 4 bases short, with 13 bases between. CDR3 nucleotide sequence: TGTGCCAGCAGCAAAGAATCGTCGAATCAGCCCCAGCATTTT. Protein: CASSKESSNQPQHF.

This clonotype was recorded once. A much larger clone lies one base from this, so it may be a read error. This sequence joins TRBV6-2 or TRBV6-3 and TRBJ2-1; D is ambiguous. Germline V lookup: CDR1 MNHEY, CDR2 SVGEGT. The V end was cut by 7 bases, the J end by 9 bases, with 22 bases between. The CDR3 has 15 residues. The CDR3 DNA is TGTGCCAGCATCTCAGCAAGAAAGGAACGAGTTGAGCAGTTCTTC. Translated: CASISARKERVEQFF.

This clonotype was seen a few times. The CDR3 region is CASSTEGGSYNEQFF. The CDR3 bases are TGCGCCAGCAGCACGGAGGGGGGCTCCTACAATGAGCAGTTCTTC. V is TRBV4-3 and J is TRBJ2-1; possibly TRBD1 or TRBD2 for D (6 bases each). Germline V gives CDR1 LGHNA, CDR2 YSLEER. Trimming shortened V by 5 bases and J by 0 bases, and 11 bases separated the two germline ends. The CDR3 length is 15 residues.